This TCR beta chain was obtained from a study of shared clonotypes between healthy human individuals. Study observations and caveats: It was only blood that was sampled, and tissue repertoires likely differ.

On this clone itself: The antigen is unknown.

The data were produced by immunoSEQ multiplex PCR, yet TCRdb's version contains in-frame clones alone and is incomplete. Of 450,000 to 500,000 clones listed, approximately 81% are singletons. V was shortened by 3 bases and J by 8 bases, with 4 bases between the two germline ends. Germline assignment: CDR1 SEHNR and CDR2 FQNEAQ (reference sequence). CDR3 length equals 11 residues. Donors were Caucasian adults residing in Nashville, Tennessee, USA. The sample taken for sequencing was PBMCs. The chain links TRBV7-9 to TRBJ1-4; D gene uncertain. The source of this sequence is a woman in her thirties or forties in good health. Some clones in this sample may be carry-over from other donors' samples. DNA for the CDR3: TGTGCCAGCAGCTTCTCCGAAAAACTGTTTTTT. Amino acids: CASSFSEKLFF.